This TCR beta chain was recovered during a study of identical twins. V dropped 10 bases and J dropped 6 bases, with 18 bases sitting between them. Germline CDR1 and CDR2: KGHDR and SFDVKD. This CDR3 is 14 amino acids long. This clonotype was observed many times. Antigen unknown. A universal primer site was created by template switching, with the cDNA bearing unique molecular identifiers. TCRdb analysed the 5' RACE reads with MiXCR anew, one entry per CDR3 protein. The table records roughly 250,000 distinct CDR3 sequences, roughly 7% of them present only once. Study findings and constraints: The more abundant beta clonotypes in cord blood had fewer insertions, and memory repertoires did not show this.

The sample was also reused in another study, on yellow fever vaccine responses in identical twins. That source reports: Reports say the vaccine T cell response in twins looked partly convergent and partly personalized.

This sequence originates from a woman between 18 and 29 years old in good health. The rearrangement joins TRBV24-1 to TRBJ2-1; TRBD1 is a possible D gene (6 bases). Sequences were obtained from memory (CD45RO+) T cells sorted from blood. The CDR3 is CATGPGQTSNEQFF. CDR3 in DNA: TGTGCCACGGGGCCTGGACAGACCTCCAATGAGCAGTTCTTC.